The source of this TCR beta chain is a study of blood T cell repertoires in COVID-19. Across the whole study: Acute-phase and convalescent COVID-19 samples originated in the United States, Italy and Spain. Sample material is recorded as cDNA or gDNA derived from T cells, B-cell-depleted T cells, or PBMCs.

V gave up 0 bases and J gave up 2 bases, with 8 bases separating them. Germline V gene data show CDR1 as SQVTM and CDR2 as ANQGSEA. This CDR3 is built from 13 residues. Sequencing was performed with immunoSEQ multiplex PCR; in TCRdb, only in-frame clones are kept and a portion is missing. Here the sample spans fewer than 350,000 clones, approximately 88% being singletons. Sequenced: peripheral blood. V and J are TRBV29-1 and TRBJ2-7; D ambiguous. The sequence derives from a man in his late teens or twenties with active or convalescent COVID-19. The CDR3 DNA reads TGCAGCGTTGAAGACGCGGAAACCTACGAGCAGTACTTC. This encodes CSVEDAETYEQYF.